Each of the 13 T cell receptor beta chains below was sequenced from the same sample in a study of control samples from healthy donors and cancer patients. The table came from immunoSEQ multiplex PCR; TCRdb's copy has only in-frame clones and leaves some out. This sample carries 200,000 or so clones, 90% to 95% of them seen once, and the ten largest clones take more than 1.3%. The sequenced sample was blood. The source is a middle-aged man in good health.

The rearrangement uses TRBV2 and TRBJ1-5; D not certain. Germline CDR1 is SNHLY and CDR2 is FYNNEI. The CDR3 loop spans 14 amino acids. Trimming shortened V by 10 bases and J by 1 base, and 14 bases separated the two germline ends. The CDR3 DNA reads TGTGCCACCAGCAGAGGGAGGAGCAATCAGCCCCAGCATTTT. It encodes CATSRGRSNQPQHF.

The CDR3 sequence is CASIPLPRSGELFF. The CDR3 DNA sequence: TGTGCCAGCATTCCCCTGCCTCGGAGCGGGGAGCTGTTTTTT. The chain is built from TRBV6-4 and TRBJ2-2; no definite D call. Trimming cost V 7 bases and J 7 bases, with 16 bases left between them. The CDR3 is made up of 14 amino acids. CDR1 MRHNA and CDR2 SNTAGT come from the germline V gene.

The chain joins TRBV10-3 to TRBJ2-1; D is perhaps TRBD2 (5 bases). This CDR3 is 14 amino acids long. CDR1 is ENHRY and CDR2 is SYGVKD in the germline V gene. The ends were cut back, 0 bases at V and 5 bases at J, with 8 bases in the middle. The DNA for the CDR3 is TGTGCCATCAGTGAGTCATACGGGGACAATGAGCAGTTCTTC. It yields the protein CAISESYGDNEQFF.

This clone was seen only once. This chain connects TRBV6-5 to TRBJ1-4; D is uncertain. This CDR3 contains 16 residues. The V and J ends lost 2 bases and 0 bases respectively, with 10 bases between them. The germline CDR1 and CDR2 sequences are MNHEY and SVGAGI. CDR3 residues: CASSYLVGATNEKLFF. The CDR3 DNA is TGTGCCAGCAGTTACCTTGTTGGGGCAACTAATGAAAAACTGTTTTTT.

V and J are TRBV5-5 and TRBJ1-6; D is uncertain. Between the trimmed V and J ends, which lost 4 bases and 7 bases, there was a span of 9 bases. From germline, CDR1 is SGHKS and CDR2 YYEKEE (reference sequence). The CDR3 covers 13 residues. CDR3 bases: TGTGCCAGCAGCCTGGACGGGAATTCACCCCTCCACTTT. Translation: CASSLDGNSPLHF.

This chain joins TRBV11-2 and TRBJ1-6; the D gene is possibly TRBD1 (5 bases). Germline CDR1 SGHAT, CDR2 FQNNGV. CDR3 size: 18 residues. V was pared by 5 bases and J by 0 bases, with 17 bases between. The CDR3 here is CASSKRAGGSSYNSPLHF. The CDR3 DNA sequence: TGTGCCAGCAGCAAAAGGGCGGGGGGAAGCTCCTATAATTCACCCCTCCACTTT.

CDR3 in DNA: TGCGCCAGCAGTCTGGACAGGGACAGGTCACCCCTCCACTTT. Translation gives CASSLDRDRSPLHF. The rearrangement links TRBV10-1 to TRBJ1-6; 8 bases agree with TRBD1. This CDR3 has 14 residues. V was pared by 5 bases and J by 10 bases, with 7 bases of the junction left unmatched. From germline, CDR1 is WNHNN and CDR2 SYGVQD (reference sequence).

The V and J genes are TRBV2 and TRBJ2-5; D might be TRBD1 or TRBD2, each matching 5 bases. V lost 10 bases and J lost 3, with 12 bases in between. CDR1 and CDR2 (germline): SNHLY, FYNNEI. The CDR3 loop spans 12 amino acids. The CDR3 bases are TGTGCCACGGGACGGTTAGAAGAGACCCAGTACTTC. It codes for CATGRLEETQYF.

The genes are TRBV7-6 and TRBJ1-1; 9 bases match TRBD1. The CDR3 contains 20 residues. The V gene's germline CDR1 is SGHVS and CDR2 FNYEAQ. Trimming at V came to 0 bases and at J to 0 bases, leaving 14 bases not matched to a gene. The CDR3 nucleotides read TGTGCCAGCAGCTTAGCCGGGGACAGGGAAATCGGGGGAATGAACACTGAAGCTTTCTTT. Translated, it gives CASSLAGDREIGGMNTEAFF.

The DNA of the CDR3 is TGTGCCAGTGGGCCGCCCATGGGCACGGAAAAACTGTTTTTT. This sequence encodes CASGPPMGTEKLFF. The V and J genes are TRBV19 and TRBJ1-4, with unresolved D. Per germline, CDR1 LNHDA and CDR2 SQIVND (reference sequence). The CDR3 has 14 amino acids. Trimming pared 8 bases from V and 8 bases from J, leaving 18 bases between.

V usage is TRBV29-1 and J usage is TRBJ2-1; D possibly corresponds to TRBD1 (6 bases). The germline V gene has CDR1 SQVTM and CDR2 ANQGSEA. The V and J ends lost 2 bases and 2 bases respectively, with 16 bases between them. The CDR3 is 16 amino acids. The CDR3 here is CSVESSTGSTYNEQFF. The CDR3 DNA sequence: TGCAGCGTTGAATCTAGTACAGGGTCCACCTACAATGAGCAGTTCTTC.

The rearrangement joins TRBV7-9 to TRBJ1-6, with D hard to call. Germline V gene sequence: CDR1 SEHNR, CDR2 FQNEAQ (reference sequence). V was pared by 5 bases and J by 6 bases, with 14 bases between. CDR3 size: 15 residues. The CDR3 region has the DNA TGTGCCAGCAGCCCTGGAACGGACTTTAATTCACCCCTCCACTTT. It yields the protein CASSPGTDFNSPLHF.

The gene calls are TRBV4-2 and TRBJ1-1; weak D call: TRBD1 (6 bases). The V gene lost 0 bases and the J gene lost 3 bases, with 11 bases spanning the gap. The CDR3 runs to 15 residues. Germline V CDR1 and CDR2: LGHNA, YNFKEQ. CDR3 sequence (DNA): TGTGCCAGCAGCCAAGAGGCGGGGGCCTACACTGAAGCTTTCTTT. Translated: CASSQEAGAYTEAFF.